The source of this TCR beta chain is a study of response to subunit inactivated influenza vaccine. Study-level findings and limits: Authors proposed each seasonal influenza vaccination draws in few new T cells.

Regarding this clonotype: Its cognate antigen is unknown. One base away lies a much larger clone, so this may be a sequencing read error.

TCRdb independently ran MiXCR on the RT-PCR reads; one entry per CDR3 protein. This table has roughly 670,000 distinct CDR3 sequences, 14% appearing once. This CDR3 has 13 residues. Germline V CDR1 and CDR2: DFQATT, SNEGSKA (reference sequence). This receptor was obtained from a man in his fifties who received an inactivated influenza vaccine. Sample: PBMCs from blood, taken less than 15 days before vaccination. The rearrangement joins TRBV20-1 to TRBJ1-5; D gene unclear. The CDR3 is CSARDSLNQTQHF. The CDR3 DNA follows: TGCAGTGCTAGAGACAGCCTCAATCAGACCCAGCATTTT.